This TCR beta chain was observed in a study of cytomegalovirus exposure and HLA in healthy donors. Study information: HLA-typed donors contributed about 85 million unique TCRs, which were held in an early data release. Broader study findings: Among TCR beta chains, those listed as cytomegalovirus-associated numbered more than 150. Presence/absence analyses assumed roughly uniform sequencing depth across donors, which may not hold.

The CDR3 covers 15 residues. The V segment lost 0 bases and the J segment 6 bases; nucleotides outside the gene matches: 6. CDR1 is MNHNS and CDR2 is SASEGT in the germline V gene. With regard to this clone: The antigen remains unidentified.

Amplification used 60 Vbeta primers and 13 Jbeta primers. Assay: immunoSEQ multiplex PCR; the TCRdb copy retains only in-frame clones and omits some. The sample has some 86,000 clones, about four fifths seen once. What was sequenced was PBMCs. The genes are TRBV6-1 and TRBJ2-3, with 7 bases lining up with TRBD2. The sequence came from a woman in her thirties or forties in good health and CMV-seropositive. CDR3 bases: TGTGCCAGCAGTGAAGCGCCCGGGAGGTCGGATACGCAGTATTTT. Translating gives CASSEAPGRSDTQYF.